The 10 T cell receptor beta chains reported below all come from one sample, sequenced in a study of blood T cell repertoires in COVID-19. Assay used: immunoSEQ multiplex PCR; TCRdb lists only in-frame clones, some missing. The repertoire holds about 350,000 clones, 85% to 90% seen once, with about 6.9% in the top ten. Sequencing was done on a sample of peripheral blood. The receptors were sampled from a woman in her forties or fifties with COVID-19, enrolled during active disease.

The rearrangement joins TRBV3-1 (or the pseudogene TRBV3-2) to TRBJ1-6, with TRBD1 matching 10 bases. CDR1 LGHDT and CDR2 YNNKEL come from the germline V gene (reference sequence). V dropped 1 base and J dropped 4; count of bases not matched to a gene: 7. The CDR3 sequence is 18 residues long. In DNA form, the CDR3 reads TGTGCCAGCAGCCAAGGACCGGGACAGGGGATTTATAATTCACCCCTCCACTTT. Protein: CASSQGPGQGIYNSPLHF.

This chain connects TRBV7-2 to TRBJ1-5, with D tentatively TRBD1 (5 bases). Germline-derived CDR1 and CDR2 are SGHTA and FQGNSA. V lost 6 bases, J lost 7 bases, and 16 bases lay in between. The CDR3 spans 14 residues. The chain's CDR3 is CASSYRGAQQPQHF. CDR3 DNA: TGTGCCAGCAGTTACCGTGGGGCCCAGCAGCCCCAGCATTTT.

This rearrangement joins TRBV11-2 to TRBJ2-7; TRBD2 might be the D (5 bases). The V end lost 5 bases, the J end lost 6 bases, and 14 bases lay between the germline ends. Germline CDR1 SGHAT, CDR2 FQNNGV. The CDR3 has 13 residues. DNA for the CDR3: TGTGCCAGCAGCGCCTACACTAGTCCCGAGCAGTACTTC. As protein: CASSAYTSPEQYF.

CDR3 sequence reads: CATSDPGFNEKLFF. CDR3 DNA sequence: TGTGCCACCAGTGACCCAGGTTTTAATGAAAAACTGTTTTTT. This rearrangement joins TRBV24-1 to TRBJ1-4; D ambiguous. Per the germline V gene, CDR1 is KGHDR and CDR2 is SFDVKD. The CDR3 covers 14 residues. The V gene lost 4 bases and the J gene lost 4 bases, with 9 bases spanning the gap.

The CDR3 protein is CASNSRGRFLETQYF. DNA for the CDR3: TGTGCCAGCAACTCCAGGGGGCGGTTTTTAGAGACCCAGTACTTC. The chain joins TRBV7-9 to TRBJ2-5; 8 positions agree with TRBD1. The CDR3 spans 15 residues. J was trimmed by 4 bases and V by 7 bases; bases with no gene match: 11. CDR1 is SEHNR and CDR2 is FQNEAQ in the germline V gene (reference sequence).

The chain employs TRBV7-8 and TRBJ2-7; TRBD2 aligns across 11 bases. This CDR3 region has 15 residues. The V gene end was trimmed by 5 bases and the J gene end by 5 bases; junction bases not matched to a gene: 8. Germline V lookup: CDR1 SGHVS, CDR2 FQNEAQ. The CDR3 protein is CASSKTSGSYHEQYF. The CDR3 nucleotides read TGTGCCAGCAGCAAAACTAGCGGGAGTTACCACGAGCAGTACTTC.

The genes are TRBV5-4 and TRBJ1-2; a possible D gene is TRBD1 (6 bases). V shed 1 base and J shed 3 bases, with 13 bases lying between them. Germline CDR1 reads SGHNT; CDR2 reads YYREEE (reference sequence). The CDR3 is 15 amino acids. Here the CDR3 DNA reads TGTGCCAGCAGCTTGAGCGCAGGGGCTGACTATGGCTACACCTTC. The encoded protein is CASSLSAGADYGYTF.

The V gene is TRBV6-5, the J gene TRBJ1-6; D perhaps matches TRBD1 (5 bases). The length of the CDR3 is 14 residues. Trimming took 3 bases from V and 9 from J, leaving 12 bases between them. CDR1 is MNHEY and CDR2 is SVGAGI in the germline V gene. The CDR3 nucleotides are TGTGCCAGCAGTTATTACCATAGGGGTTCACCCCTCCACTTT. Its protein product is CASSYYHRGSPLHF.

The chain uses TRBV6-5 and TRBJ1-2; TRBD1 is a possible D gene (6 bases). V was pared by 6 bases and J by 1 base, with 15 bases between. CDR3 size: 15 residues. Germline assignment: CDR1 MNHEY and CDR2 SVGAGI. CDR3 nucleotides: TGTGCCAGCAGGACCGGGACAAAACTTAACTATGGCTACACCTTC. This gives the protein CASRTGTKLNYGYTF.

The V call is TRBV2, the J call TRBJ2-7; tentative D call: TRBD1 (6 bases). From germline, CDR1 is SNHLY and CDR2 FYNNEI. V was cut by 6 bases and J by 1 base, with 13 bases left in between. This CDR3 is 14 amino acids long. CDR3 sequence: CASRVEGVSYEQYF. CDR3 bases: TGTGCCAGCAGGGTAGAGGGGGTGTCCTACGAGCAGTACTTC.